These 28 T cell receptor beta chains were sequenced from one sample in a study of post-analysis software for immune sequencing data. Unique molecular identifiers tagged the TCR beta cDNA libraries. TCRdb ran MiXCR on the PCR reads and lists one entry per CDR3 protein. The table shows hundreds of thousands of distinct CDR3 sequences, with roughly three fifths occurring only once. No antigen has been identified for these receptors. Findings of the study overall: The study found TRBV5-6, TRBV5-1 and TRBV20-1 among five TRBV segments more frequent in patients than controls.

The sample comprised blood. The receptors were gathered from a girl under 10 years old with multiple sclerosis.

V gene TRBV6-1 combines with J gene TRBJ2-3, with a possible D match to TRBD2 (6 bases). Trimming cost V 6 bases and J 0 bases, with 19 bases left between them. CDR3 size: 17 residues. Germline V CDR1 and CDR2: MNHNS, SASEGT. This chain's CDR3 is CASSNPGRGTSTDTQYF. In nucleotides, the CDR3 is TGTGCCAGCAGCAATCCCGGGCGGGGAACTAGCACAGATACGCAGTATTTT.

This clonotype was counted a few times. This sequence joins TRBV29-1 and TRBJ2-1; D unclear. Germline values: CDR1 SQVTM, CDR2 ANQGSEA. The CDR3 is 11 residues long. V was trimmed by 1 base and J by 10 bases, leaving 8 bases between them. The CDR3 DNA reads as TGCAGCGTTGAAGGGGTGCAAGAGCAGTTCTTC. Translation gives CSVEGVQEQFF.

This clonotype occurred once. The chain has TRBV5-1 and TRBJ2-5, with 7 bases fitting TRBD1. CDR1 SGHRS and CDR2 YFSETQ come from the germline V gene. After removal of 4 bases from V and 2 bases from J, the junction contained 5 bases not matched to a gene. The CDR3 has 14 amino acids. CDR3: CASSVKTGQETQYF. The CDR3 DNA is TGCGCCAGCAGCGTGAAGACAGGGCAAGAGACCCAGTACTTC.

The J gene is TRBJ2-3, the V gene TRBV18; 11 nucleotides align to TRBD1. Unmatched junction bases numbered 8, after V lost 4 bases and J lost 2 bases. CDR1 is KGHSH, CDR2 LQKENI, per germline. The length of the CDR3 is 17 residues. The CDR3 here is CASSLSGQGANTDTQYF. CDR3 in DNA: TGTGCCAGCTCACTATCCGGACAGGGGGCGAACACAGATACGCAGTATTTT.

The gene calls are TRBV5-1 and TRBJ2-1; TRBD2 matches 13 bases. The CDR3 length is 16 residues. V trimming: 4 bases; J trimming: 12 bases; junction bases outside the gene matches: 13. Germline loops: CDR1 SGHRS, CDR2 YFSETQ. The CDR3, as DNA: TGCGCCAGCAGCCACGCGGGACTAGCGGGGCCATATCGGCAGTTCTTC. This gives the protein CASSHAGLAGPYRQFF.

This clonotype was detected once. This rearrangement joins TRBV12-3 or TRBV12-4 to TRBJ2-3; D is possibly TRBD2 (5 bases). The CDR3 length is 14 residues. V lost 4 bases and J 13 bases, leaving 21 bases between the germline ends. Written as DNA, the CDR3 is TGTGCCAGCAGTTCCTCCTTAGCGCGATTTGGGGAGTATTTT. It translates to CASSSSLARFGEYF.

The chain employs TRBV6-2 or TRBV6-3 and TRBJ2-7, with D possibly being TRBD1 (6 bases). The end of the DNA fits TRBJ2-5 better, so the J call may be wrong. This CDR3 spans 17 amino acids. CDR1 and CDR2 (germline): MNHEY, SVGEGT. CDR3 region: CASSYSMPGQLKGTQYF. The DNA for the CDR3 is TGTGCCAGCAGTTACTCGATGCCAGGACAGCTGAAAGGGACCCAGTACTTC.

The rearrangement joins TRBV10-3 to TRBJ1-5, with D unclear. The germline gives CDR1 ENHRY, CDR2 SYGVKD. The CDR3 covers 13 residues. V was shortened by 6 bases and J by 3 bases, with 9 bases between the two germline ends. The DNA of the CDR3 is TGTGCCATCAGGAAGGAGAACAATCAGCCCCAGCATTTT. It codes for CAIRKENNQPQHF.

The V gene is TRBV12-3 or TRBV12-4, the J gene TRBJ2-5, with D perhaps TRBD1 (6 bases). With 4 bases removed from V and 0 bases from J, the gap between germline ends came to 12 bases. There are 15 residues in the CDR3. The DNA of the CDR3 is TGTGCCAGCAGTTACGGACAGACCAACCAAGAGACCCAGTACTTC. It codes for CASSYGQTNQETQYF.

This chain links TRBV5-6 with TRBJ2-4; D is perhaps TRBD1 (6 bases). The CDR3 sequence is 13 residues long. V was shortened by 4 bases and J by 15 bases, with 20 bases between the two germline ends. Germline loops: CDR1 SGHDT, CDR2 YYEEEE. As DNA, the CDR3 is TGTGCCAGCAGCAAAAGGGACATCGCCCGATGGTACTTC. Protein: CASSKRDIARWYF.

This CDR3 is CASSFGISTSNYGYTF. For the CDR3, the DNA is TGTGCCAGCAGCTTCGGGATTTCTACCTCTAACTATGGCTACACCTTC. The chain joins TRBV7-9 to TRBJ1-2, with D uncertain. Germline V gene data show CDR1 as SEHNR and CDR2 as FQNEAQ (reference sequence). Trimming removed 3 bases at V and 0 bases at J, with 14 bases between. The CDR3 has 16 residues.

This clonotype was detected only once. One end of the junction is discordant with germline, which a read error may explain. The CDR3 sequence: CASSVGLAGGSASRDTQYF. The CDR3 nucleotides are TGCGCCAGCAGCGTGGGACTAGCGGGAGGGTCCGCCAGCAGAGATACGCAGTATTTT. This rearrangement joins TRBV5-1 to TRBJ2-3; the match to TRBD2 covers 16 bases. Germline values: CDR1 SGHRS, CDR2 YFSETQ. This CDR3 contains 19 residues.

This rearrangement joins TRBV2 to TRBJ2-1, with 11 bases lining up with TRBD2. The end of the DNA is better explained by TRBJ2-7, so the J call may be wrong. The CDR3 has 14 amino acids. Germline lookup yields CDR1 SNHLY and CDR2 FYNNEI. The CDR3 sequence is CASRTSGVFHEQYF. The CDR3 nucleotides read TGTGCCAGCAGGACTAGCGGGGTGTTCCACGAGCAGTACTTC.

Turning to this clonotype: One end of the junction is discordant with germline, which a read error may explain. The CDR3 DNA reads TGTGCCAGCAGCTTAGGACAGGGTGTAGAGACCCGGTACTTC. This sequence encodes CASSLGQGVETRYF. The rearrangement links TRBV7-2 to TRBJ2-5, with 7 positions matching TRBD1. This CDR3 has 14 residues. Germline V gene sequence: CDR1 SGHTA, CDR2 FQGNSA. The full variable domain, its missing parts supplied by reference TRBV7-2 and TRBJ2-5, is GAGVSQSPSNKVTEKGKDVELRCDPISGHTALYWYRQSLGQGLEFLIYFQGNSAPDKSGLPSDRFSAERTGGSVSTLTIQRTQQEDSAVYLCASSLGQGVETRYFGPGTRLLVL.

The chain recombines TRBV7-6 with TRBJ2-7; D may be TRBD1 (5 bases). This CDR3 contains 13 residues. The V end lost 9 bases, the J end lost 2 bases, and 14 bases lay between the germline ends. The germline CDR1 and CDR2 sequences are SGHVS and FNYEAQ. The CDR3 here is CASPIDRAYEQYF. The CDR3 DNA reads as TGTGCCAGTCCAATAGACAGAGCCTACGAGCAGTACTTC. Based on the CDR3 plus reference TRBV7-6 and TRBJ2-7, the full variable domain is GAGVSQSPRYKVTKRGQDVALRCDPISGHVSLYWYRQALGQGPEFLTYFNYEAQQDKSGLPNDRFSAERPEGSISTLTIQRTEQRDSAMYRCASPIDRAYEQYFGPGTRLTVT.

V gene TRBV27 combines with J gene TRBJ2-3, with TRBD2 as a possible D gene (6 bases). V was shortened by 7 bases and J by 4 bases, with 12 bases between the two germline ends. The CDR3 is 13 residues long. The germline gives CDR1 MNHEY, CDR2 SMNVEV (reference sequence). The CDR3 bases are TGTGCCAGCAAAATCAGGGAGGCAGATACGCAGTATTTT. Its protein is CASKIREADTQYF.

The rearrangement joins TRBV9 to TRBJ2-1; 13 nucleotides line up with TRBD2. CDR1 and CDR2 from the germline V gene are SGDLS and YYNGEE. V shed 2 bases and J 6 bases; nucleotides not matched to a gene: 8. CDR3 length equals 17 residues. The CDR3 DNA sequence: TGTGCCAGCAGCGTCGATTCGGGACTAGCGGGGACCAATGAGCAGTTCTTC. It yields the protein CASSVDSGLAGTNEQFF.

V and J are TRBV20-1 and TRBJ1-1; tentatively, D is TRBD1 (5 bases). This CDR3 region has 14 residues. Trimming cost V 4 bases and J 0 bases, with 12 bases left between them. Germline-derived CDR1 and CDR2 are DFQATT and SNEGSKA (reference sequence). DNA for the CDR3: TGCAGTGCTACCCCCGGGACGGTGAACACTGAAGCTTTCTTT. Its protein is CSATPGTVNTEAFF.

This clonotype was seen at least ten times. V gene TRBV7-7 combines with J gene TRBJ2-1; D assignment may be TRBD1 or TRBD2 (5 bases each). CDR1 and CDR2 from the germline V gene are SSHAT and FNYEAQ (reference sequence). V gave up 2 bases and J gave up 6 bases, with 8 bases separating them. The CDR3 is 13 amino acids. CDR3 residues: CASSLQGANEQFF. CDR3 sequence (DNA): TGTGCCAGCAGCTTACAGGGAGCCAATGAGCAGTTCTTC.

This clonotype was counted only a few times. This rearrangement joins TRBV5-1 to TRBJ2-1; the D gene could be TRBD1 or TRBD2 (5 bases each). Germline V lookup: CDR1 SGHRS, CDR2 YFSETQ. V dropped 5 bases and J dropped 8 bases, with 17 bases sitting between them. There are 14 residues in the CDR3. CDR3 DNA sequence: TGCGCCAGCAGTAGGGACCACCCAAGGGATGAGCAGTTCTTC. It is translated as CASSRDHPRDEQFF.

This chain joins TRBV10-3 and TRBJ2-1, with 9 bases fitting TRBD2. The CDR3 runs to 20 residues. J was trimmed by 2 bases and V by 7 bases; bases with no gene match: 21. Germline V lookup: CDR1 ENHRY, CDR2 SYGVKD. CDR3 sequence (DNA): TGTGCCATCAAGGGAGGAGCTAGCGGGGCCACCCGGGGACCCTACAATGAGCAGTTCTTC. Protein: CAIKGGASGATRGPYNEQFF.

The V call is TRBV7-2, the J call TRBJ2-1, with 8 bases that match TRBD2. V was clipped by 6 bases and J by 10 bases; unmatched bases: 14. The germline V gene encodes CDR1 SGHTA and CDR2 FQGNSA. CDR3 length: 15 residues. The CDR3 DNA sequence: TGTGCCAGCAGTTCCCGCGTGGGACTAGATGGCGAGCAGTTCTTC. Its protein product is CASSSRVGLDGEQFF.

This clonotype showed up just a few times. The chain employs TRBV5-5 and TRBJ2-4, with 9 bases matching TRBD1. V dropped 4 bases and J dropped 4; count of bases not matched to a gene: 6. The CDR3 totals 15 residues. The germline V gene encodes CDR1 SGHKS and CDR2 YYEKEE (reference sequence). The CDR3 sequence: CASSQQGAGKNIQYF. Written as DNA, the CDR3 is TGTGCCAGCAGCCAACAGGGGGCGGGGAAAAACATTCAGTACTTC.

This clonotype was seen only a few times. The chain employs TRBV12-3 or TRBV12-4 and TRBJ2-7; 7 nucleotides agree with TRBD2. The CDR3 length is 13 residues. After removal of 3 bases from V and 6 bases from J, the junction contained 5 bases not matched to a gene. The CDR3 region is CASSLTSYSEQYF. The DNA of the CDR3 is TGTGCCAGCAGTTTGACTAGCTACAGCGAGCAGTACTTC.

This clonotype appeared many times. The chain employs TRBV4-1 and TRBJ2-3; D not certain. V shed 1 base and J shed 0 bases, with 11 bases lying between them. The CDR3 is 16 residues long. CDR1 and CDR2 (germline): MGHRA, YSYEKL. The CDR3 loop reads CASSQVNLVSTDTQYF. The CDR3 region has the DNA TGCGCCAGCAGCCAAGTTAATCTGGTGAGCACAGATACGCAGTATTTT.

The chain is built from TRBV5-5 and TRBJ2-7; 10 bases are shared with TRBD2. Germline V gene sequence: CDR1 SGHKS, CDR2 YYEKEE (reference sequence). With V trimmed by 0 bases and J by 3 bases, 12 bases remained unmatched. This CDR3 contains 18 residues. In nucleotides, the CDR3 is TGTGCCAGCAGCTTGGTGGCCAGCGGGGGGGCCTCTGACTACGAGCAGTACTTC. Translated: CASSLVASGGASDYEQYF. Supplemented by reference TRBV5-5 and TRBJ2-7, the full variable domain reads DAGVTQSPTHLIKTRGQQVTLRCSPISGHKSVSWYQQVLGQGPQFIFQYYEKEERGRGNFPDRFSARQFPNYSSELNVNALLLGDSALYLCASSLVASGGASDYEQYFGPGTRLTVT.

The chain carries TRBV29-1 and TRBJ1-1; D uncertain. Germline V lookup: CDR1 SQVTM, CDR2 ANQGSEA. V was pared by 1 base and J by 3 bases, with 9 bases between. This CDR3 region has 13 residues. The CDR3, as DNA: TGCAGCGTTGAAGGGAGAGGATACACTGAAGCTTTCTTT. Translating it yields CSVEGRGYTEAFF.

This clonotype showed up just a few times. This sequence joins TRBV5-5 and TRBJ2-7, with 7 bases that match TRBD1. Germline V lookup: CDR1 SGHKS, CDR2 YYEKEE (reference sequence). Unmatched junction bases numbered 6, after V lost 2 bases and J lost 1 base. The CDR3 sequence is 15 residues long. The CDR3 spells CASSFGPGGSYEQYF. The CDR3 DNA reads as TGTGCCAGCAGCTTTGGGCCAGGGGGATCCTACGAGCAGTACTTC.